The next 20 T cell receptor beta chains were all read from a single sample in a study of T cells after yellow fever vaccination. MiXCR was run by TCRdb on the 5' RACE reads, yielding one entry per CDR3 protein. The sample lists 150,000 to 200,000 distinct CDR3 sequences, roughly 8.8% occurring once. The starting material was CD8+ T cells sorted from PBMCs, obtained 45 days after the yellow fever booster vaccination. The source of these receptors is a man younger than 35 who received the YFV17D yellow fever vaccine.

The table lists this clonotype with a few counts. This rearrangement joins TRBV5-8 to TRBJ1-2, with 8 positions matching TRBD1. This CDR3 region has 13 residues. Germline V lookup: CDR1 SGHTS, CDR2 YDEGEE. Trimming took 3 bases from V and 4 from J; bases not matched to a gene: 2. CDR3 bases: TGTGCCAGCAGCTGGGGGACAGGCTATGGCTACACCTTC. Translation: CASSWGTGYGYTF.

This clonotype was detected many times. V usage is TRBV6-2 or TRBV6-3 and J usage is TRBJ2-5, with D unclear. The CDR3 loop spans 14 amino acids. From germline, CDR1 is MNHEY and CDR2 SVGEGT. V was trimmed by 4 bases and J by 2 bases, leaving 11 bases between them. CDR3 nucleotides: TGTGCCAGCAGTTCCTCCGAGGTACAAGAGACCCAGTACTTC. This gives the protein CASSSSEVQETQYF.

The CDR3 loop reads CASSPGLAGGRTYNEQFF. Here the CDR3 DNA reads TGTGCCAGCAGCCCCGGACTAGCGGGGGGTCGGACCTACAATGAGCAGTTCTTC. The rearrangement uses TRBV7-3 and TRBJ2-1; 14 bases align to TRBD2. This CDR3 region has 18 residues. In germline, CDR1 is SGHTA, CDR2 FQGTGA. Trimming cost V 5 bases and J 2 bases; bases outside gene matches: 8.

This clonotype has just a few counts. The chain is built from TRBV18 and TRBJ2-3; 14 bases fit TRBD2. Germline CDR1 KGHSH, CDR2 LQKENI. There are 17 residues in the CDR3. V was pared by 3 bases and J by 2 bases, with 4 bases of the junction left unmatched. The CDR3 DNA reads TGTGCCAGCTCACCCCCGACTAGCGGGGGGGCCACAGATACGCAGTATTTT. This codes for CASSPPTSGGATDTQYF. Combining the CDR3 with reference TRBV18 and TRBJ2-3 gives the whole variable domain NAGVMQNPRHLVRRRGQEARLRCSPMKGHSHVYWYRQLPEEGLKFMVYLQKENIIDESGMPKERFSAEFPKEGPSILRIQQVVRGDSAAYFCASSPPTSGGATDTQYFGPGTRLTVL.

The CDR3 is CASSPEGRGYTF. CDR3 nucleotide sequence: TGTGCCAGCAGCCCCGAAGGGCGCGGCTACACCTTC. The chain links TRBV7-3 to TRBJ1-2; D remains unclear. V lost 5 bases and J 8 bases, leaving 12 bases between the germline ends. From germline, CDR1 is SGHTA and CDR2 FQGTGA. The CDR3 loop spans 12 amino acids.

V is TRBV4-1 and J is TRBJ2-2; perhaps TRBD2 as D (5 bases). The V end lost 2 bases, the J end lost 1 base, and 5 bases lay between the germline ends. Germline V lookup: CDR1 MGHRA, CDR2 YSYEKL. The CDR3 totals 14 residues. CDR3 bases: TGCGCCAGCAGCCAACGGGAGAACACCGGGGAGCTGTTTTTT. Amino acids: CASSQRENTGELFF.

There are a few counts of this clonotype. This chain joins TRBV30 and TRBJ1-5, with D perhaps matching TRBD1 (6 bases). The CDR3 totals 14 residues. With 0 bases removed from V and 4 bases from J, the gap between germline ends came to 10 bases. From germline, CDR1 is GTSNPN and CDR2 SVGIG (reference sequence). The CDR3 DNA is TGTGCCTGGAGTGTAGGACAGTCTAATCAGCCCCAGCATTTT. It codes for CAWSVGQSNQPQHF.

This clonotype turned up a few times. CDR3: CASSLSLSTDTQYF. CDR3 bases: TGTGCCAGCAGCTTATCCCTGAGCACAGATACGCAGTATTTT. V gene TRBV7-2 combines with J gene TRBJ2-3; D call uncertain. Germline lookup yields CDR1 SGHTA and CDR2 FQGNSA. Trimming removed 2 bases at V and 0 bases at J, with 6 bases between. This CDR3 spans 14 amino acids.

Here the CDR3 DNA reads TGTGCCAGCAGCCAGCCCGGGACAGGGTGGGAAAAACTGTTTTTT. This encodes CASSQPGTGWEKLFF. The chain links TRBV6-2 or TRBV6-3 to TRBJ1-4; TRBD1 matches 9 bases. V shed 6 bases and J 8 bases; nucleotides not matched to a gene: 10. Germline CDR1 reads MNHEY; CDR2 reads SVGEGT. There are 15 residues in the CDR3.

This clonotype was counted between two and nine times. V and J are TRBV7-2 and TRBJ2-3, with D tentatively TRBD1 (5 bases). Trimming pared 1 base from V and 0 bases from J, leaving 14 bases between. The CDR3 is made up of 17 amino acids. CDR1 SGHTA and CDR2 FQGNSA come from the germline V gene. The CDR3: CASSLVGTGSSTDTQYF. CDR3 nucleotides: TGTGCCAGCAGCTTAGTTGGAACAGGTTCTAGCACAGATACGCAGTATTTT.

V usage is TRBV9 and J usage is TRBJ2-1; D tentatively fits TRBD1 or TRBD2 (5 bases each). The CDR3 consists of 16 residues. From germline, CDR1 is SGDLS and CDR2 YYNGEE. V was shortened by 0 bases and J by 2 bases, with 12 bases between the two germline ends. The CDR3: CASSVGMGETYNEQFF. In DNA form, the CDR3 reads TGTGCCAGCAGCGTAGGGATGGGGGAAACCTACAATGAGCAGTTCTTC.

The chain employs TRBV6-2 or TRBV6-3 and TRBJ1-1; 10 bases line up with TRBD1. CDR1 and CDR2 (germline): MNHEY, SVGEGT. V was clipped by 2 bases and J by 4 bases; unmatched bases: 4. The CDR3 runs 15 residues. CDR3 DNA sequence: TGTGCCAGCAGTTACCGGGACAGGGGACGCACTGAAGCTTTCTTT. Its protein product is CASSYRDRGRTEAFF.

J is TRBJ1-1 and V is TRBV4-1; TRBD1 is a possible D gene (6 bases). Germline V CDR1 and CDR2: MGHRA, YSYEKL. CDR3 length: 16 amino acids. V was cut by 2 bases and J by 0 bases, with 13 bases left in between. CDR3 sequence reads: CASSQPFGQLNTEAFF. DNA of the CDR3: TGCGCCAGCAGCCAACCATTCGGACAGCTGAACACTGAAGCTTTCTTT.

At least ten counts were recorded for this clonotype. The chain carries TRBV30 and TRBJ2-3; 10 bases agree with TRBD2. The CDR3 covers 14 residues. V shed 3 bases, J shed 4 bases, and the junction held 4 bases outside the gene matches. Germline V gives CDR1 GTSNPN, CDR2 SVGIG (reference sequence). CDR3 DNA: TGTGCCTGGAGAGCGGGGGGGGATGCAGATACGCAGTATTTT. Encoded protein: CAWRAGGDADTQYF.

This clonotype was seen ten or more times. The V call is TRBV5-4, the J call TRBJ2-2, with D unclear. The CDR3 is made up of 14 amino acids. V was pared by 0 bases and J by 4 bases, with 7 bases between. Germline CDR1 SGHNT, CDR2 YYREEE (reference sequence). This CDR3 is CASSLAVATGELFF. CDR3 in DNA: TGTGCCAGCAGCTTGGCGGTGGCCACCGGGGAGCTGTTTTTT. Together with reference TRBV5-4 and TRBJ2-2, the CDR3 gives the full variable domain: ETGVTQSPTHLIKTRGQQVTLRCSSQSGHNTVSWYQQALGQGPQFIFQYYREEENGRGNFPPRFSGLQFPNYSSELNVNALELDDSALYLCASSLAVATGELFFGEGSRLTVL.

This clonotype was found a few times. The V gene is TRBV11-2, the J gene TRBJ2-2, with 9 nucleotides matching TRBD2. The CDR3 runs 15 residues. The V gene end was trimmed by 7 bases and the J gene end by 9 bases; junction bases not matched to a gene: 12. Germline V gene sequence: CDR1 SGHAT, CDR2 FQNNGV. The CDR3 bases are TGTGCCAGCATTGATAGCGGGGGATACTCTAGGGAGCTGTTTTTT. This codes for CASIDSGGYSRELFF.

This CDR3 reads CASSYGTSGSYEQYV. The DNA for the CDR3 is TGTGCCAGCAGTTACGGAACTAGCGGCTCCTACGAGCAGTACGTC. This rearrangement joins TRBV6-2 or TRBV6-3 to TRBJ2-7, with TRBD2 matching 8 bases. Germline values: CDR1 MNHEY, CDR2 SVGEGT. The J segment lost 0 bases and the V segment lost 2 bases, leaving 3 bases of the junction unmatched. CDR3 length: 15 amino acids.

V gene TRBV27 combines with J gene TRBJ1-2; 8 bases match TRBD1. The V and J ends lost 7 bases and 4 bases, in that order; junction bases with no gene match: 11. The CDR3 totals 15 residues. Germline V lookup: CDR1 MNHEY, CDR2 SMNVEV (reference sequence). CDR3: CASNAQGALGYGYTF. The CDR3 bases are TGTGCCAGCAACGCCCAGGGGGCGTTAGGCTATGGCTACACCTTC.

This clonotype occurred a few times. V gene TRBV9 combines with J gene TRBJ2-2; either TRBD1 or TRBD2 may fit D (5 bases each). The germline V and J ends were trimmed by 4 bases and 0 bases, with 10 bases remaining between them. This CDR3 is built from 15 residues. In germline, CDR1 is SGDLS, CDR2 YYNGEE. CDR3 sequence (DNA): TGTGCCAGCAGCTCGGGACGGACGAACACCGGGGAGCTGTTTTTT. Translating it yields CASSSGRTNTGELFF.

This clonotype has ten or more counts. This chain links TRBV6-2 or TRBV6-3 with TRBJ2-7, with D unclear. CDR1 is MNHEY and CDR2 is SVGEGT in the germline V gene. The ends were cut back, 8 bases at V and 1 base at J, with 9 bases in the middle. The CDR3 length is 12 residues. For the CDR3, the DNA is TGTGCCAGCTCGATCTCGTCCTACGAGCAGTACTTC. As protein: CASSISSYEQYF.